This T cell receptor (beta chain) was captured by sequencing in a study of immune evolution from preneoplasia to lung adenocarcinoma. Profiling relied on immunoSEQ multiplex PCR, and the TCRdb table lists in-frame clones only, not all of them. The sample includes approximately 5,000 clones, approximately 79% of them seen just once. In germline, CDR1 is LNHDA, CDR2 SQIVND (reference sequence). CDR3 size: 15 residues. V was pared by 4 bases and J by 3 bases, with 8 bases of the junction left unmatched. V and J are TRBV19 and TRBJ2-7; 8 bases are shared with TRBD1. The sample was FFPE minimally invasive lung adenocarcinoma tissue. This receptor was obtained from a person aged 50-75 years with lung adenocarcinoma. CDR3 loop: CASSNMQGALYEQYF. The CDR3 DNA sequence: TGTGCCAGTAGTAACATGCAGGGGGCCCTCTACGAGCAGTACTTC.